The clone carrying this T cell receptor (beta chain) was counted once. The CDR3 extends over 15 amino acids. Germline V lookup: CDR1 MDHEN, CDR2 SYDVKM. J gave up 7 bases and V 7 bases, and 11 bases lay outside the gene matches. The sample belongs to a study of OX40 agonist ivuxolimab in advanced cancers. Generated by immunoSEQ multiplex PCR, the TCRdb table keeps only in-frame clones and is missing some. In the table there are about 80,000 clones, approximately 94% of which are singletons. V usage is TRBV28 and J usage is TRBJ2-1; 9 positions agree with TRBD2. This TCR was sampled from an adult with an advanced solid tumor such as melanoma, head and neck, liver or kidney cancer. The sequencing used CD4+ or CD8+ T cells sorted from blood, collected in a trial of the OX40 agonist ivuxolimab. The CDR3 is CASKLTGLARNEQFF. CDR3 in DNA: TGTGCCAGCAAGCTCACCGGACTAGCGAGAAATGAGCAGTTCTTC.